A single sample is the source of the 24 T cell receptor beta chains below, sequenced in a study of blood T cell repertoires in COVID-19. Using immunoSEQ multiplex PCR, the repertoire was profiled, and TCRdb retains in-frame clones only, with some absent. The data show approximately 210,000 clones, around 75% seen once. Sequencing input: peripheral blood. The receptors originated from a human donor in a cohort sampled during active COVID-19.

This rearrangement joins TRBV19 to TRBJ1-5, with 12 nucleotides matching TRBD1. The germline V gene has CDR1 LNHDA and CDR2 SQIVND (reference sequence). With 4 bases clipped from V and 1 base from J, the junction kept 8 bases outside the gene matches. The CDR3 length is 18 residues. For the CDR3, the DNA is TGTGCCAGTAGTACCGGGACAGGGGGCTTTGAGAGCAATCAGCCCCAGCATTTT. This gives the protein CASSTGTGGFESNQPQHF.

Only a few counts were recorded for this clone. The rearrangement links TRBV30 to TRBJ1-4; 8 nucleotides align to TRBD1. CDR3 length: 13 amino acids. V lost 6 bases, J lost 3 bases, and 3 bases stayed unmatched. Germline assignment: CDR1 GTSNPN and CDR2 SVGIG (reference sequence). As DNA, the CDR3 is TGTGCCTGTACGGGACAGGCTAATGAAAAACTGTTTTTT. It is translated as CACTGQANEKLFF.

The chain has TRBV5-4 and TRBJ1-1; no firm D call. Looked up from germline, CDR1 is SGHNT and CDR2 is YYREEE (reference sequence). The V end lost 0 bases, the J end lost 1 base, and 4 bases lay between the germline ends. The CDR3 covers 13 residues. Written as DNA, the CDR3 is TGTGCCAGCAGCTTGGGAGGGAACACTGAAGCTTTCTTT. Protein: CASSLGGNTEAFF.

The CDR3 sequence: CASRGTGDTQYF. The CDR3 DNA sequence: TGCGCCAGCAGAGGGACAGGGGATACGCAGTATTTT. The chain recombines TRBV5-1 with TRBJ2-3, with 9 bases matching TRBD1. Trimming cost V 5 bases and J 6 bases; bases outside gene matches: 1. Germline CDR1 reads SGHRS; CDR2 reads YFSETQ. The CDR3 length is 12 residues. Drawing the rest from reference TRBV5-1 and TRBJ2-3, the complete variable domain is KAGVTQTPRYLIKTRGQQVTLSCSPISGHRSVSWYQQTPGQGLQFLFEYFSETQRNKGNFPGRFSGRQFSNSRSEMNVSTLELGDSALYLCASRGTGDTQYFGPGTRLTVL.

This clone was seen more than once but under ten times. The rearrangement joins TRBV5-6 to TRBJ2-1, with 8 bases identical to TRBD2. Per the germline V gene, CDR1 is SGHDT and CDR2 is YYEEEE. Trimming took 2 bases from V and 2 from J; bases not matched to a gene: 15. The CDR3 extends over 19 amino acids. The DNA for the CDR3 is TGTGCCAGCAGCTTAGTAGGGAGCGGGAGTCCCGAGCCCTACAATGAGCAGTTCTTC. It codes for CASSLVGSGSPEPYNEQFF. The variable domain in full, completed from reference TRBV5-6 and TRBJ2-1, reads DAGVTQSPTHLIKTRGQQVTLRCSPKSGHDTVSWYQQALGQGPQFIFQYYEEEERQRGNFPDRFSGHQFPNYSSELNVNALLLGDSALYLCASSLVGSGSPEPYNEQFFGPGTRLTVL.

The chain carries TRBV7-9 and TRBJ2-7; 10 bases are a match to TRBD1. V lost 6 bases to trimming and J lost 3 bases; unmatched junction nucleotides: 8. The CDR3 length is 15 residues. CDR1 is SEHNR, CDR2 FQNEAQ, per germline (reference sequence). The CDR3 DNA reads as TGTGCCAGCAGTCGGGACAGGGGTAACATCTACGAGCAGTACTTC. The encoded protein is CASSRDRGNIYEQYF. Looking up the rest from reference TRBV7-9 and TRBJ2-7 gives the full variable domain: DTGVSQNPRHKITKRGQNVTFRCDPISEHNRLYWYRQTLGQGPEFLTYFQNEAQLEKSRLLSDRFSAERPKGSFSTLEIQRTEQGDSAMYLCASSRDRGNIYEQYFGPGTRLTVT.

There are many counts of this clone. The V call is TRBV25-1, the J call TRBJ2-1, with TRBD1 matching 7 bases. Trimming took 6 bases from V and 5 from J; bases not matched to a gene: 10. The CDR3 totals 15 residues. Germline V gives CDR1 MGHDK, CDR2 SYGVNS. CDR3 loop: CASRVRQGVNNEQFF. CDR3 DNA sequence: TGTGCCAGCAGGGTAAGGCAGGGGGTTAACAATGAGCAGTTCTTC.

The chain is built from TRBV13 and TRBJ2-4; D is possibly TRBD2 (6 bases). Germline CDR1 and CDR2: PRHDT and FYEKMQ (reference sequence). V lost 4 bases and J lost 8, with 6 bases in between. CDR3 length equals 11 residues. Written as DNA, the CDR3 is TGTGCCAGCAGCTGGGGGGACATTCAGTACTTC. Its translation: CASSWGDIQYF.

This clone was seen only once. This chain links TRBV7-9 with TRBJ2-3, with 7 bases that match TRBD1. With V trimmed by 1 base and J by 4 bases, 8 bases remained unmatched. The CDR3 loop spans 16 amino acids. CDR1 and CDR2 from the germline V gene are SEHNR and FQNEAQ (reference sequence). The CDR3 here is CASSLGEGGRADTQYF. In DNA form, the CDR3 reads TGTGCCAGCAGCTTAGGGGAAGGGGGCAGAGCAGATACGCAGTATTTT. Complete variable domain (other parts from reference TRBV7-9 and TRBJ2-3): DTGVSQNPRHKITKRGQNVTFRCDPISEHNRLYWYRQTLGQGPEFLTYFQNEAQLEKSRLLSDRFSAERPKGSFSTLEIQRTEQGDSAMYLCASSLGEGGRADTQYFGPGTRLTVL.

This chain links TRBV28 with TRBJ2-5, with 11 bases lining up with TRBD1. The V gene end was trimmed by 3 bases and the J gene end by 5 bases; junction bases not matched to a gene: 8. Germline V lookup: CDR1 MDHEN, CDR2 SYDVKM. The CDR3 contains 16 residues. The CDR3 coding sequence is TGTGCCAGCAGTTTCTGGGACAGGGGGTTGGAGGAGACCCAGTACTTC. This encodes CASSFWDRGLEETQYF.

This clone appeared once. The chain couples TRBV6-5 to TRBJ1-4; D is undetermined. Trimming left V 0 bases short and J 8 bases short, with 16 bases between. Germline V gives CDR1 MNHEY, CDR2 SVGAGI. CDR3 size: 16 residues. CDR3 sequence (DNA): TGTGCCAGCAGTTACTCTTTACGAGGTTTTGGGGAAAAACTGTTTTTT. Amino acid sequence: CASSYSLRGFGEKLFF.

This chain uses TRBV29-1 with TRBJ2-7, with 7 bases lining up with TRBD2. V shed 4 bases, J shed 10 bases, and the junction held 7 bases outside the gene matches. Germline CDR1 SQVTM, CDR2 ANQGSEA. CDR3 length: 11 amino acids. The CDR3 here is CSVVRGRLQYF. For the CDR3, the DNA is TGCAGCGTTGTACGCGGGAGACTCCAGTACTTC.

The chain uses TRBV6-1 and TRBJ1-5; D is possibly TRBD1 (5 bases). Germline V CDR1 and CDR2: MNHNS, SASEGT. V was shortened by 2 bases and J by 7 bases, with 9 bases between the two germline ends. This CDR3 has 13 amino acids. This CDR3 is CASSEQGRQPQHF. The CDR3 nucleotides are TGTGCCAGCAGTGAACAGGGAAGGCAGCCCCAGCATTTT.

CDR3 region: CASSLAQGPNQPQHF. CDR3 DNA sequence: TGTGCCAGCAGCTTAGCACAGGGGCCGAATCAGCCCCAGCATTTT. This sequence joins TRBV7-9 and TRBJ1-5, with 7 bases lining up with TRBD1. V lost 0 bases to trimming and J lost 4 bases; unmatched junction nucleotides: 3. This CDR3 is built from 15 residues. From germline, CDR1 is SEHNR and CDR2 FQNEAQ (reference sequence).

This clone was detected only a few times. The rearrangement links TRBV28 to TRBJ2-7; TRBD2 aligns across 8 bases. CDR3 size: 14 residues. The germline CDR1 and CDR2 sequences are MDHEN and SYDVKM. The V and J ends lost 6 bases and 3 bases, in that order; junction bases with no gene match: 7. The CDR3 bases are TGTGCCAGCAGACAAGCGGGAGAGATCTACGAGCAGTACTTC. Translating it yields CASRQAGEIYEQYF.

The chain has TRBV30 and TRBJ1-2, with D tentatively TRBD1 (6 bases). This CDR3 comprises 13 residues. The V gene's germline CDR1 is GTSNPN and CDR2 SVGIG (reference sequence). With 2 bases removed from V and 8 bases from J, the gap between germline ends came to 15 bases. CDR3 DNA sequence: TGTGCCTGGAGTTTCCGGGGGGCGACCGGCTACACCTTC. It encodes CAWSFRGATGYTF.

The rearrangement uses TRBV2 and TRBJ2-1; TRBD2 is a possible D gene (5 bases). This CDR3 is 13 amino acids long. Germline-derived CDR1 and CDR2 are SNHLY and FYNNEI. Trimming cost V 6 bases and J 4 bases, with 10 bases left between them. The CDR3 bases are TGTGCCAGCAGACCGGGATCTTACAATGAGCAGTTCTTC. Its translation is CASRPGSYNEQFF.

The V and J genes are TRBV6-5 and TRBJ1-2, with D perhaps TRBD1 (6 bases). Germline assignment: CDR1 MNHEY and CDR2 SVGAGI. CDR3 size: 13 residues. With 4 bases removed from V and 3 bases from J, the gap between germline ends came to 9 bases. CDR3 in DNA: TGTGCCAGCAGTTCACAGGGATACTATGGCTACACCTTC. This sequence encodes CASSSQGYYGYTF.

This clone was recorded only once. The chain links TRBV7-2 to TRBJ2-7; 8 bases align to TRBD1. This CDR3 has 15 residues. The germline gives CDR1 SGHTA, CDR2 FQGNSA. Trimming removed 5 bases from V and 4 bases from J; junction bases left unmatched: 10. The CDR3 loop is CASSLNQGAGYEQYF. The CDR3 nucleotides are TGTGCCAGCAGCCTCAATCAGGGGGCGGGGTACGAGCAGTACTTC.

About this clone itself: At one of its ends the junction is not consistent with the germline gene, which may arise from a read error. This chain connects TRBV5-1 to TRBJ2-5, with 8 bases aligning to TRBD1. In germline, CDR1 is SGHRS, CDR2 YFSETQ. CDR3 length equals 13 residues. This CDR3 is CASSATGERKPHF. The CDR3 bases are TGCGCCAGCAGCGCGACAGGGGAACGAAAACCGCACTTC.

On this clone: The same CDR3 can be traced to other DNA sequences in this sample. The genes are TRBV11-2 and TRBJ2-7; TRBD1 might be the D (5 bases). Germline V gives CDR1 SGHAT, CDR2 FQNNGV. V dropped 5 bases and J dropped 1 base, with 12 bases sitting between them. The CDR3 sequence is 14 residues long. CDR3 DNA sequence: TGTGCCAGCAGCCAAGATAGGGGTTCCTACGAGCAGTACTTC. Amino acids: CASSQDRGSYEQYF.

The CDR3 sequence: CATSVGAGGRTDTQYF. CDR3 nucleotide sequence: TGTGCCACCAGTGTTGGAGCGGGAGGGCGCACAGATACGCAGTATTTT. The chain links TRBV24-1 to TRBJ2-3; 10 bases agree with TRBD2. Germline-derived CDR1 and CDR2 are KGHDR and SFDVKD. V shed 5 bases and J 1 base; nucleotides not matched to a gene: 5. The CDR3 is made up of 16 amino acids.

V and J are TRBV18 and TRBJ1-5; D may be TRBD1 (6 bases). The V gene lost 2 bases and the J gene lost 5 bases, with 10 bases spanning the gap. Germline CDR1 and CDR2: KGHSH and LQKENI. CDR3 length: 14 residues. The CDR3 region has the DNA TGTGCCAGCTCACCAAACAGGGTAGATCAGCCCCAGCATTTT. Translation: CASSPNRVDQPQHF.

The gene calls are TRBV4-3 and TRBJ2-3; a possible D gene is TRBD1 (5 bases). V gave up 0 bases and J gave up 6 bases, with 7 bases separating them. Germline loops: CDR1 LGHNA, CDR2 YSLEER. The CDR3 is 13 residues long. This CDR3 is CASSQDGADTQYF. The CDR3 DNA is TGCGCCAGCAGCCAAGATGGGGCCGATACGCAGTATTTT.